This is a list of T cell receptor beta chains from one sample in a study of cytomegalovirus exposure and HLA in healthy donors. TCRdb's copy holds only in-frame clones and misses some; the assay was immunoSEQ multiplex PCR. The data contain 200,000 to 250,000 clones, around 89% of them singletons. The specimen sequenced was PBMCs. These receptors all stem from a woman aged 18-35 years in good health and CMV-seronegative. CDR3s include the opening cysteine and the closing phenylalanine or tryptophan. The D gene is left open where the match is weak. Rows may omit the clone size; those that give it use once, few, many or a size class.

D,J,V,size,CDR3,DNA
.,TRBJ2-7,TRBV5-1,.,CASSLAAGIGYEQYF,TGCGCCAGCAGCTTGGCCGCGGGGATTGGTTACGAGCAGTACTTC
TRBD1,TRBJ1-2,TRBV4-3,few,CASSRGQNYGYTF,TGCGCCAGCAGCAGGGGACAGAACTATGGCTACACCTTC
TRBD1,TRBJ1-4,TRBV7-9,.,CASSPDPGTAEKLFF,TGTGCCAGCAGCCCAGACCCCGGGACAGCTGAAAAACTGTTTTTT
.,TRBJ1-2,TRBV5-3,.,CARLKGVSGSIRGYTF,TGTGCCAGATTAAAAGGGGTCTCAGGAAGTATCCGAGGCTACACCTTC
.,TRBJ1-2,TRBV13,.,CASSSKGREGYNYGYTF,TGTGCCAGCAGCTCCAAGGGCAGGGAGGGATATAACTATGGCTACACCTTC
.,TRBJ1-6,TRBV7-9,.,CASSAEGGAYSPLHF,TGTGCCAGCAGCGCCGAGGGGGGGGCTTATTCACCCCTCCACTTT
TRBD1,TRBJ2-7,TRBV28,.,CASRRTGTYEQYF,TGTGCCAGCAGGCGGACAGGTACATACGAGCAGTACTTC
.,TRBJ1-2,TRBV4-3,.,CASSQVGGRSYVYTF,TGCGCCAGCAGCCAAGTGGGGGGGCGCAGCTATGTCTACACCTTC
.,TRBJ1-2,TRBV4-2,.,CASSHGQNSLVYGYTF,TGTGCCAGCAGCCATGGACAGAATTCCCTTGTCTATGGCTACACCTTC
.,TRBJ1-6,TRBV6-1,.,CASTPDTTYNSPLHF,TGTGCCAGCACCCCAGACACGACCTATAATTCACCCCTCCACTTT
.,TRBJ2-3,TRBV30,.,CAWSVAAGTDTQYF,TGTGCCTGGAGTGTAGCGGCGGGCACAGATACGCAGTATTTT
.,TRBJ1-6,TRBV21-1,.,CASSLTGDSPLHF,TGTGCCAGCAGCTTAACAGGGGATTCACCCCTCCACTTT
TRBD2,TRBJ2-7,TRBV18,.,CASSPQDSGTSYEQYF,TGTGCCAGCTCACCACAAGATAGCGGGACCTCCTACGAGCAGTACTTC